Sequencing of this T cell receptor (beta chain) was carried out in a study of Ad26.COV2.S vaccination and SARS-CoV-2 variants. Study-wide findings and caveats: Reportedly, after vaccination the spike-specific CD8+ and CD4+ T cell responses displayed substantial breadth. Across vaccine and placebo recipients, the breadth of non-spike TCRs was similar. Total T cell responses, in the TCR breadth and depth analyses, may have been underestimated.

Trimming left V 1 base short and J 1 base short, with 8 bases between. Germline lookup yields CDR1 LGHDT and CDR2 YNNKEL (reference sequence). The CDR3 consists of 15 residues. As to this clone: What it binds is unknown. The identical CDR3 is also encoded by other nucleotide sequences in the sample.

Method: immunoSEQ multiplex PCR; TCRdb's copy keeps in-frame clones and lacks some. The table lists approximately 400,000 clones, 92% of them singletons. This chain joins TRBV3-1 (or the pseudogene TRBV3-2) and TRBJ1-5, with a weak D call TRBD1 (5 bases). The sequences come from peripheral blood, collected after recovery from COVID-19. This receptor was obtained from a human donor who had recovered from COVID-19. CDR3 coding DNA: TGTGCCAGCAGCCAAGGGGGGGGAAGCAATCAGCCCCAGCATTTT. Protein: CASSQGGGSNQPQHF.